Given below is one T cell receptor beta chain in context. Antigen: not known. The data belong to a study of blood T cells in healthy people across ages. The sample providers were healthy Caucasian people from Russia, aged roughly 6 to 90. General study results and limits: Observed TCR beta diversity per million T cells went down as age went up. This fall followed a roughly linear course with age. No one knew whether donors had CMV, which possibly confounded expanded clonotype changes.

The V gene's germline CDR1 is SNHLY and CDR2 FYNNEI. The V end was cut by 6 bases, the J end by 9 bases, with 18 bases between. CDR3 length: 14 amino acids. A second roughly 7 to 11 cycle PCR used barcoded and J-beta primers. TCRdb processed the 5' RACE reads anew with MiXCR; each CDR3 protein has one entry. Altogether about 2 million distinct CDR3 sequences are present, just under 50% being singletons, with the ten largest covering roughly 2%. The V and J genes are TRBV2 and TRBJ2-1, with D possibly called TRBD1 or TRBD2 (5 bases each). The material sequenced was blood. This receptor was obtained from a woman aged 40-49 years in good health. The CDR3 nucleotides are TGTGCCAGCAGCGTAGGGATAGTTGGGGGTGAGCAGTTCTTC. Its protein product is CASSVGIVGGEQFF.